This T cell receptor (beta chain) was profiled in a study of PD-1 blockade in classical Hodgkin lymphoma. Looking at the study overall: A 3 mg/kg intravenous dose of nivolumab was received by patients every 2 weeks.

Clones were read by immunoSEQ multiplex PCR, and TCRdb kept only the in-frame ones, dropping some. This table has tens of thousands of clones, more than 70% appearing once. For this clone: Its matching antigen is unknown.

This sample's time point: cycle 4 day 1 (C4D1), after 6 weeks of nivolumab. Every single patient, without exception, relapsed after autologous stem cell transplantation, and brentuximab vedotin exposure varied. Study-wide findings and caveats: In newly diagnosed patients, baseline TCR diversity was reportedly below that of healthy donors. Complete responders' baseline diversity resembled that of newly diagnosed patients.

Sequenced material: peripheral blood mononuclear cells (PBMCs), taken before the fourth cycle of nivolumab. The clonotype comes from a human donor with classical Hodgkin lymphoma.

The CDR3: CASSLQTGAVGNTIYF. The CDR3 coding sequence is TGTGCCAGCAGCCTACAGACAGGGGCGGTTGGAAACACCATATATTTT. The V gene is TRBV5-5, the J gene TRBJ1-3; TRBD1 agrees at 8 bases. Trimming removed 4 bases from V and 3 bases from J; junction bases left unmatched: 9. The germline V gene has CDR1 SGHKS and CDR2 YYEKEE (reference sequence). The CDR3 has 16 residues.